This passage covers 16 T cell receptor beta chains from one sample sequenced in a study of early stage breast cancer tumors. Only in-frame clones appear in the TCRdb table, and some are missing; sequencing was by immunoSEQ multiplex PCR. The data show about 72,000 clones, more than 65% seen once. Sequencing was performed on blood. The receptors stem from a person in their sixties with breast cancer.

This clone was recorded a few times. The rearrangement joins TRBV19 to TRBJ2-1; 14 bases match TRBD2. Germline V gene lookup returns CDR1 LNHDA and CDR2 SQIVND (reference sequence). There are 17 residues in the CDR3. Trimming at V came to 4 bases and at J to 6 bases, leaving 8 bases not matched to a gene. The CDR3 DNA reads TGTGCCAGTAGTACCCGCGGGACTAGCGGGAGAGCCAATGAGCAGTTCTTC. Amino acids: CASSTRGTSGRANEQFF.

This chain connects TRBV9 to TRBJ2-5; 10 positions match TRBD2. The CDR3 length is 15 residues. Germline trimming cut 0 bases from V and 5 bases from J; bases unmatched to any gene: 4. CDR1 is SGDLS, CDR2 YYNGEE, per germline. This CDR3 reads CASSVASGRAETQYF. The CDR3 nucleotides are TGTGCCAGCAGCGTAGCAAGCGGGAGGGCGGAGACCCAGTACTTC.

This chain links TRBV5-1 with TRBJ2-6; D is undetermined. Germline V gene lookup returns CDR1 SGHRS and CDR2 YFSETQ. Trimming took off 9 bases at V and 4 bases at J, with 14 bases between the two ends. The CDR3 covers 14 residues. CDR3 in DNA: TGCGCCACTCCACCATGTGGGGGGGCCAACGTCCTGACTTTC. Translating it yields CATPPCGGANVLTF.

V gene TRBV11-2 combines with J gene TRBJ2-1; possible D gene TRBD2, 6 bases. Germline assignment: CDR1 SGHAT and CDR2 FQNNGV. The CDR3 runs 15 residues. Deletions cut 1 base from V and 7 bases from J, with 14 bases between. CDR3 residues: CASSLVAGRVNEQFF. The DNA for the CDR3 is TGTGCCAGCAGCTTAGTGGCCGGGAGAGTAAATGAGCAGTTCTTC.

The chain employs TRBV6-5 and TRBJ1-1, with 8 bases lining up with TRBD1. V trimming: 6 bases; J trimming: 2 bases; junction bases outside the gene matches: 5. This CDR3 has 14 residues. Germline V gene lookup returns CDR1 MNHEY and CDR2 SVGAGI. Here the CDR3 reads CASSSQGGNTEAFF. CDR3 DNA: TGTGCCAGCAGCTCACAGGGGGGAAACACTGAAGCTTTCTTT.

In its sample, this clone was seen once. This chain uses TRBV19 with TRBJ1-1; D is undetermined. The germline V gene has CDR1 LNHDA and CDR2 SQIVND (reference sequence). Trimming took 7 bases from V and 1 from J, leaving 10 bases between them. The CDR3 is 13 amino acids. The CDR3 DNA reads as TGTGCCAGTACCCAGAGACCGAACACTGAAGCTTTCTTT. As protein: CASTQRPNTEAFF.

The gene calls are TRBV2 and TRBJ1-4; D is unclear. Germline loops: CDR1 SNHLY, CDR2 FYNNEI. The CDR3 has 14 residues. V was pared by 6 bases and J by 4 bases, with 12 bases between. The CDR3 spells CASSFDRYNEKLFF. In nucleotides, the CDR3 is TGTGCCAGCAGCTTCGACCGGTATAATGAAAAACTGTTTTTT. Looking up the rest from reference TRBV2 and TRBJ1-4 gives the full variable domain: EPEVTQTPSHQVTQMGQEVILRCVPISNHLYFYWYRQILGQKVEFLVSFYNNEISEKSEIFDDQFSVERPDGSNFTLKIRSTKLEDSAMYFCASSFDRYNEKLFFGSGTQLSVL.

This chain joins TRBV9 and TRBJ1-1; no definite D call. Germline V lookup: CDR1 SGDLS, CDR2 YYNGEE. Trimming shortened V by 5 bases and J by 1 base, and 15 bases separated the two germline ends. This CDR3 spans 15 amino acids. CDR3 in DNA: TGTGCCAGCAGTCCCCTTTGGGCGGCGAACACTGAAGCTTTCTTT. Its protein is CASSPLWAANTEAFF.

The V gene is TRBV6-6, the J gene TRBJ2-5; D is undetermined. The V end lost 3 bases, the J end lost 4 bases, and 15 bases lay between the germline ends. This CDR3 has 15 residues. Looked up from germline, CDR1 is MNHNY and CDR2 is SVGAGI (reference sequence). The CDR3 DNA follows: TGTGCCAGCAGTTATGAGGCCACCTTGGGAGAGACCCAGTACTTC. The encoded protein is CASSYEATLGETQYF.

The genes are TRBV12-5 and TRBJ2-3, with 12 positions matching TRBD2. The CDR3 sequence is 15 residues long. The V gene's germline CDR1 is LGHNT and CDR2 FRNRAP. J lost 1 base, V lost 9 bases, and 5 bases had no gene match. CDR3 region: CARTSGGARTDTQYF. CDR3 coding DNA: TGTGCTAGGACTAGCGGGGGAGCCCGCACAGATACGCAGTATTTT.

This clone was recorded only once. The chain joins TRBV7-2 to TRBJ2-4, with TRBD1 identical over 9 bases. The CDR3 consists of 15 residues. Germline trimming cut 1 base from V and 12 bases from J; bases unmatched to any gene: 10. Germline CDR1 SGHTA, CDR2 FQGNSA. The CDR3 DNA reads TGTGCCAGCAGCTTAGGAGATGGGACAGGGAAAGCTCAGTACTTC. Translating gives CASSLGDGTGKAQYF.

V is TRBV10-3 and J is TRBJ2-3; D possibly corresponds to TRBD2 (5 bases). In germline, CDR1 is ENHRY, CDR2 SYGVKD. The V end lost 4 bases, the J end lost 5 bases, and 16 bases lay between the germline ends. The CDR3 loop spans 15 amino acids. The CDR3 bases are TGTGCCATCAGTGCCTTACTAGTTGGAGGAGATACGCAGTATTTT. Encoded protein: CAISALLVGGDTQYF.

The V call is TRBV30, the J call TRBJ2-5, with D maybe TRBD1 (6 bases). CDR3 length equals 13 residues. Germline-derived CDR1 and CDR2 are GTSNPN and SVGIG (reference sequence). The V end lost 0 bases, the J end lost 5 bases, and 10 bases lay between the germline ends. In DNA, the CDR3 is TGTGCCTGGAGTGTCCAGGGGCTGGAGACCCAGTACTTC. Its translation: CAWSVQGLETQYF.

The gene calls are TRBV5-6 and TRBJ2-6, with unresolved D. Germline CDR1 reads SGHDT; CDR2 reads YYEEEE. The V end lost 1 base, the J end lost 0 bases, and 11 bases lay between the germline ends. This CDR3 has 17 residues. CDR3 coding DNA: TGTGCCAGCAGCTTGTTGACACGACCCTCTGGGGCCAACGTCCTGACTTTC. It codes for CASSLLTRPSGANVLTF.

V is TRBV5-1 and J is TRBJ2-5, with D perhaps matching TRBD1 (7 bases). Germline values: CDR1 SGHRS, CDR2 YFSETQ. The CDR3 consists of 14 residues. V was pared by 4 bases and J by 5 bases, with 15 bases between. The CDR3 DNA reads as TGCGCCAGCAGCGGGACAGCGGAGGGCGAGACCCAGTACTTC. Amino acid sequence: CASSGTAEGETQYF.

The CDR3 spells CASSHEAGNSPLHF. The CDR3 DNA is TGTGCCAGCAGCCACGAGGCAGGGAATTCACCCCTCCACTTT. This chain uses TRBV14 with TRBJ1-6; weak D call: TRBD1 (5 bases). Germline V gives CDR1 SGHDN, CDR2 FVKESK. V lost 3 bases and J lost 7, with 10 bases in between. The CDR3 contains 14 residues.